The clone carrying this TCR beta chain was detected only a few times. TCRdb used MiXCR to reprocess the RT-PCR reads, holding one entry per CDR3 protein. There are 900,000 to 1,000,000 distinct CDR3 sequences in the sample; roughly 17% occur only once, and 6% lies in the top ten. Trimming cost V 5 bases and J 4 bases, with 17 bases left between them. The germline gives CDR1 MNHNS, CDR2 SASEGT. This CDR3 spans 15 amino acids. The sample belongs to a study of patients and donors after allogeneic stem cell transplantation. The chain recombines TRBV6-1 with TRBJ2-5; a weak D match, TRBD2 (6 bases). The sequence was collected from a human donor who was either an allogeneic HSCT recipient or a stem cell or donor lymphocyte infusion donor (not recorded which). It is not recorded whose cells these are; they may come from a transplant donor. Sequenced: blood, either unsorted or a sorted T cell fraction (not recorded which). This chain's CDR3 is CASSPAGRSTETQYF. CDR3 bases: TGTGCCAGCAGTCCTGCGGGGAGGTCCACAGAGACCCAGTACTTC.